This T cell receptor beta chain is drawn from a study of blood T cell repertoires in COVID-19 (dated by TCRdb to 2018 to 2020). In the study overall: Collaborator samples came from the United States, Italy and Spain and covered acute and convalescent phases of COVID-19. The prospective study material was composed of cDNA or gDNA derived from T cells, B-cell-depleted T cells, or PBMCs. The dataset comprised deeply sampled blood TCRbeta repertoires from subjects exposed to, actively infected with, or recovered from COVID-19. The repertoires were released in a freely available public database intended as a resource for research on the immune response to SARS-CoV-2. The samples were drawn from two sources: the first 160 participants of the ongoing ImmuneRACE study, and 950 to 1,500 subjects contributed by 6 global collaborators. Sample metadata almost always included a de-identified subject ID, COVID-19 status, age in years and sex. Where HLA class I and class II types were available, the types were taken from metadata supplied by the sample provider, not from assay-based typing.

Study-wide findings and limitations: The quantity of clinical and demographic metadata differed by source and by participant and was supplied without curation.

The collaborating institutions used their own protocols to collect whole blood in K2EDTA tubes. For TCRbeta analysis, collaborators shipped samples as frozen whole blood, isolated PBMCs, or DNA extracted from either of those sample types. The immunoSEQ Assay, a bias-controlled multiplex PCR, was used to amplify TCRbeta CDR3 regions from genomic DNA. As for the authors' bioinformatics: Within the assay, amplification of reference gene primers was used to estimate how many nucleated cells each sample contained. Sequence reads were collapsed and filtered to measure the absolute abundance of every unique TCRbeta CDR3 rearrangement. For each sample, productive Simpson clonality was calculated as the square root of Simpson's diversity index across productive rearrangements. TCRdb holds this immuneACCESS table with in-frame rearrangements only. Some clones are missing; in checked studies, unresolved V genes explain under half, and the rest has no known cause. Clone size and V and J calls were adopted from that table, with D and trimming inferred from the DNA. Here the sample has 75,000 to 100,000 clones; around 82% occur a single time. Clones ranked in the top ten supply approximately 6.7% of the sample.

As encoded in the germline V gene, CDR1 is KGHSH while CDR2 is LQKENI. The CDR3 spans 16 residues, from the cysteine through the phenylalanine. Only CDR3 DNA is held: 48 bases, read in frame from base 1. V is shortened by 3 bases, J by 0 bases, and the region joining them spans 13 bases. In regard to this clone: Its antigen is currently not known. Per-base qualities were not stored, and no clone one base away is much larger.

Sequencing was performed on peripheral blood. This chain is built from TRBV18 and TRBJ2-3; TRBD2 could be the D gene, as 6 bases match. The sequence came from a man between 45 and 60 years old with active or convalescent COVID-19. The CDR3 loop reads CASSPLRGGSTDTQYF. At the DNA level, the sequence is TGTGCCAGCTCACCCCTCCGTGGGGGGAGCACAGATACGCAGTATTTT.